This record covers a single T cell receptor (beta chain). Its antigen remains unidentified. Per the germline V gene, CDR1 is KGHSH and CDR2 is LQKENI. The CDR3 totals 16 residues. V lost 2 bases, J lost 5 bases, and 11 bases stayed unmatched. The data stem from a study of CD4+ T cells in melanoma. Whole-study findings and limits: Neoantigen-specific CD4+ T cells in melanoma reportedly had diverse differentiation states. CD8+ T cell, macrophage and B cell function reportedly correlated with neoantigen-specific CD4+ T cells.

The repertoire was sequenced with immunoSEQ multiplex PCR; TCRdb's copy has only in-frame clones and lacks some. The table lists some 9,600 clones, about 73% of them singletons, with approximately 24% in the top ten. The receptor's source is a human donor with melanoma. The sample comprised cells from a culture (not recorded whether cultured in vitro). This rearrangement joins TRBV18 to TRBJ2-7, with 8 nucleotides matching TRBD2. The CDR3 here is CASSPSSPRGVNEQYF. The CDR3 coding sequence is TGTGCCAGCTCACCAAGCTCCCCGCGGGGGGTGAACGAGCAGTACTTC.